This TCR beta chain was captured by sequencing in a study of T-cell reconstitution after alpha-beta-depleted transplantation in children. Unique molecular identifiers tagged the TCRbeta library. TCRdb fed the PCR reads into MiXCR, producing one record per CDR3 protein. The sample includes some 600,000 distinct CDR3 sequences, roughly 17% of them seen just once. Trimming took 5 bases from V and 6 from J; bases not matched to a gene: 21. Germline CDR1 reads SGHAT; CDR2 reads FQDESV (reference sequence). The CDR3 runs to 19 residues. This clonotype was detected only a few times. The sample in question was PBMCs from the stem cell graft donor, obtained from the stem cell graft. V and J are TRBV11-1 and TRBJ2-3, with 9 nucleotides matching TRBD2. The TCR was taken from a human donor who donated a stem cell graft to a child with acute myeloid leukemia. The CDR3 DNA follows: TGTGCCAGCAGCGACCCTTCTGGTAGCGGGGGCTCTAATCCGGATACGCAGTATTTT. Translating it yields CASSDPSGSGGSNPDTQYF.